This T cell receptor beta chain was recorded in a study of blood T cell repertoires in COVID-19. Enrolment of Seattle patients took place during active infection, and they were followed longitudinally. This table comes from immunoSEQ multiplex PCR, and its TCRdb copy is limited to in-frame clones, with some not included. This table holds around 470,000 clones, roughly 89% found once. This TCR derives from a young man with COVID-19, enrolled during active disease. The sequencing input was peripheral blood.

The DNA of the CDR3 is TGTGCCAGCAGCTTATCCACAGACTCTGGAAACACCATATATTTT. This translates into CASSLSTDSGNTIYF. This chain joins TRBV7-7 and TRBJ1-3; D is uncertain. Germline V gene lookup returns CDR1 SSHAT and CDR2 FNYEAQ (reference sequence). The CDR3 length is 15 residues. Trimming pared 2 bases from V and 0 bases from J, leaving 8 bases between.